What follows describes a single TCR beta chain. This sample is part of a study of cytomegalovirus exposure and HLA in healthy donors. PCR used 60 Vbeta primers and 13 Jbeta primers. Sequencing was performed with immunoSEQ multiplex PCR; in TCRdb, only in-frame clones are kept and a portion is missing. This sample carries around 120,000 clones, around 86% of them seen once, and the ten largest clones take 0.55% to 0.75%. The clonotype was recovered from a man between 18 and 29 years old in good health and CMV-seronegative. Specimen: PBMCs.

The CDR3 loop is CASEDRGLGYTF. CDR3 nucleotides: TGTGCCAGTGAGGACAGGGGGCTCGGCTACACCTTC. The chain joins TRBV19 to TRBJ1-2, with 11 bases identical to TRBD1. The V gene end was trimmed by 8 bases and the J gene end by 8 bases; junction bases not matched to a gene: 4. Germline CDR1 LNHDA, CDR2 SQIVND (reference sequence). This CDR3 spans 12 amino acids.